The 22 T cell receptor beta chains below were found in one sample sequenced in a study of T-cell reconstitution after alpha-beta-depleted transplantation in children (dated by TCRdb to about 2016). Libraries were built with PCR. TCRdb lists the instrument as Illumina HiSeq 2500. To normalize quantification of the TCRbeta repertoire, the TCR libraries were built with molecular barcoding that relied on unique molecular identifiers. TCRdb applied fastp at Q25 and MiXCR to the public reads, then kept only in-frame beta chains. Identical CDR3 protein sequences are pooled into one entry, listed with their most common genes and DNA. This sample comprises 350,000 to 400,000 distinct CDR3 sequences, 10% to 15% of them detected only once. The ten most abundant clones make up about 4% of the sample. The sequences come from PBMCs, collected from the stem cell graft. Receptors originate from a human donor who donated a stem cell graft to a child with Fanconi anemia.

This chain connects TRBV20-1 to TRBJ1-1; no firm D call. From germline, CDR1 is DFQATT and CDR2 SNEGSKA (reference sequence). The CDR3 consists of 12 residues. V gave up 5 bases and J gave up 4 bases, with 11 bases separating them. In nucleotides, the CDR3 is TGCAGTGCTTCCCGCGTGGGCACTGAAGCTTTCTTT. Translating it yields CSASRVGTEAFF.

This clonotype was observed a handful of times. The chain carries TRBV30 and TRBJ1-1, with TRBD1 matching 9 bases. Germline CDR1 and CDR2: GTSNPN and SVGIG (reference sequence). V was clipped by 3 bases and J by 8 bases; unmatched bases: 4. This CDR3 spans 12 amino acids. Written as DNA, the CDR3 is TGTGCCTGGAGAGATGGACAGGGGGAAGCTTTCTTT. Protein: CAWRDGQGEAFF.

The chain carries TRBV13 and TRBJ1-5; D gene ambiguous. This CDR3 comprises 13 residues. CDR1 PRHDT and CDR2 FYEKMQ come from the germline V gene (reference sequence). With 5 bases removed from V and 6 bases from J, the gap between germline ends came to 11 bases. The CDR3 coding sequence is TGTGCCAGCAGCGAGGGTGGGTTTCAGCCCCAGCATTTT. The encoded protein is CASSEGGFQPQHF.

The chain joins TRBV25-1 to TRBJ2-3, with TRBD1 as a possible D gene (6 bases). Per germline, CDR1 MGHDK and CDR2 SYGVNS. Trimming took off 1 base at V and 2 bases at J, with 10 bases between the two ends. The CDR3 runs to 15 residues. The CDR3 DNA is TGTGCCAGCAGTGAATGGGGGCTACCCACAGATACGCAGTATTTT. Encoded protein: CASSEWGLPTDTQYF.

A few counts support this clonotype. This sequence joins TRBV15 and TRBJ2-2; D gene ambiguous. Germline V gene lookup returns CDR1 LNHNV and CDR2 YYDKDF (reference sequence). The CDR3 is 15 amino acids. Trimming left V 3 bases short and J 0 bases short, with 8 bases between. CDR3: CATSRASANTGELFF. CDR3 nucleotide sequence: TGTGCCACCAGCAGGGCGTCCGCGAACACCGGGGAGCTGTTTTTT. Full variable domain (rest looked up from reference TRBV15 and TRBJ2-2): DAMVIQNPRYQVTQFGKPVTLSCSQTLNHNVMYWYQQKSSQAPKLLFHYYDKDFNNEADTPDNFQSRRPNTSFCFLDIRSPGLGDTAMYLCATSRASANTGELFFGEGSRLTVL.

In this sample, this clonotype turned up many times. The J gene is TRBJ2-1, the V gene TRBV28; 13 nucleotides align to TRBD2. Germline-derived CDR1 and CDR2 are MDHEN and SYDVKM. CDR3 size: 15 residues. Losses at the gene ends were 8 bases for V and 6 bases for J; bases not matched to a gene: 7. In DNA, the CDR3 is TGTGCCAGCTTTACTAGCGGGGGGGCCAGCAATGAGCAGTTCTTC. Translation gives CASFTSGGASNEQFF.

V gene TRBV5-1 combines with J gene TRBJ1-6, with a tentative D call TRBD1 (5 bases). In germline, CDR1 is SGHRS, CDR2 YFSETQ. This CDR3 has 14 amino acids. V was pared by 5 bases and J by 7 bases, with 13 bases between. CDR3 sequence: CASRPGLENSPLHF. CDR3 DNA sequence: TGCGCCAGCAGGCCGGGACTCGAGAATTCACCCCTCCACTTT.

A few counts support this clonotype. This rearrangement joins TRBV6-6 to TRBJ1-6; TRBD1 matches 8 bases. Germline CDR1 reads MNHNY; CDR2 reads SVGAGI (reference sequence). V lost 6 bases to trimming and J lost 5 bases; unmatched junction nucleotides: 6. The CDR3 has 15 residues. This CDR3 is CASRPTGVNNSPLHF. DNA for the CDR3: TGTGCCAGCAGGCCGACAGGGGTTAATAATTCACCCCTCCACTTT.

This clonotype has ten or more counts. One end of the junction is discordant with germline, which a read error may explain. The chain is built from TRBV5-1 and TRBJ2-5; D call uncertain. CDR3 length: 12 residues. Germline values: CDR1 SGHRS, CDR2 YFSETQ. DNA for the CDR3: TGTGCCAGCAGTTTAGGTCTTGAGACCCAGTACTTC. This sequence encodes CASSLGLETQYF.

This clonotype appeared many times. The genes are TRBV28 and TRBJ2-7, with D possibly matching TRBD2 (6 bases). Germline values: CDR1 MDHEN, CDR2 SYDVKM. Trimming took off 6 bases at V and 6 bases at J, with 15 bases between the two ends. The CDR3 runs 13 residues. The CDR3 region is CASSPPGEGEQYV. CDR3 nucleotide sequence: TGTGCCAGCAGCCCCCCGGGGGAAGGCGAGCAGTACGTC.

Ten or more counts support this clonotype. The V call is TRBV18, the J call TRBJ2-1; TRBD1 agrees at 7 bases. The CDR3 spans 15 residues. V lost 2 bases, J lost 4 bases, and 5 bases stayed unmatched. Germline CDR1 KGHSH, CDR2 LQKENI. Written as DNA, the CDR3 is TGTGCCAGCTCACCAGATAGGGGGCAATACAATGAGCAGTTCTTC. It is translated as CASSPDRGQYNEQFF.

This clonotype was seen a handful of times. This chain links TRBV5-4 with TRBJ1-1; a weak D match, TRBD1 (6 bases). This CDR3 is built from 13 residues. Looked up from germline, CDR1 is SGHNT and CDR2 is YYREEE (reference sequence). Trimming took off 4 bases at V and 5 bases at J, with 12 bases between the two ends. CDR3 DNA: TGTGCCAGCAGCGCTCAGGGGACAACTGAAGCTTTCTTT. It translates to CASSAQGTTEAFF.

This clonotype was counted only a few times. The chain carries TRBV5-6 and TRBJ1-1; D remains ambiguous. Trimming removed 1 base at V and 1 base at J, with 17 bases between. From germline, CDR1 is SGHDT and CDR2 YYEEEE. The CDR3 spans 17 residues. This CDR3 reads CASSLYLRTPENTEAFF. In DNA form, the CDR3 reads TGTGCCAGCAGCTTGTACTTAAGGACCCCGGAGAACACTGAAGCTTTCTTT.

The chain uses TRBV28 and TRBJ1-1, with D hard to call. The germline V gene has CDR1 MDHEN and CDR2 SYDVKM. This CDR3 contains 11 residues. V lost 9 bases and J lost 11, with 16 bases in between. CDR3 sequence: CASHGPGRAFF. As DNA, the CDR3 is TGTGCCAGTCATGGGCCTGGTCGTGCTTTCTTT.

There are a few counts of this clonotype. V is TRBV6-2 or TRBV6-3 and J is TRBJ2-1; 10 bases line up with TRBD2. The V and J ends lost 5 bases and 0 bases, in that order; junction bases with no gene match: 7. CDR1 is MNHEY and CDR2 is SVGEGT in the germline V gene. The CDR3 spans 17 residues. The CDR3 coding sequence is TGTGCCAGCAGTGGGCTAGCGGGGGTTAGCTCCTACAATGAGCAGTTCTTC. Amino acids: CASSGLAGVSSYNEQFF.

This chain links TRBV5-1 with TRBJ2-3; 10 bases align to TRBD1. The J segment lost 7 bases and the V segment lost 0 bases, leaving 11 bases of the junction unmatched. The CDR3 length is 17 residues. Germline V gene sequence: CDR1 SGHRS, CDR2 YFSETQ. CDR3 DNA: TGCGCCAGCAGCTTGGAAGGTTGGGGACAGGGGACTAATACGCAGTATTTT. Its protein is CASSLEGWGQGTNTQYF.

There are many counts of this clonotype. V and J are TRBV12-5 and TRBJ1-1; D remains ambiguous. Germline CDR1 reads LGHNT; CDR2 reads FRNRAP. The CDR3 contains 15 residues. Trimming shortened V by 1 base and J by 4 bases, and 13 bases separated the two germline ends. DNA for the CDR3: TGTGCTAGTGGTTTGGGGGCCCACTGGGGCACTGAAGCTTTCTTT. Its protein is CASGLGAHWGTEAFF.

This clonotype was counted between two and nine times. This rearrangement joins TRBV7-8 to TRBJ2-7, with D hard to call. This CDR3 contains 12 residues. Germline V CDR1 and CDR2: SGHVS, FQNEAQ. The V end lost 2 bases, the J end lost 0 bases, and 2 bases lay between the germline ends. The CDR3 sequence is CASSLYSYEQYF. The CDR3 DNA reads as TGTGCCAGCAGCTTATACTCCTACGAGCAGTACTTC. The full variable domain, rest sourced from reference TRBV7-8 and TRBJ2-7, is GAGVSQSPRYKVAKRGQDVALRCDPISGHVSLFWYQQALGQGPEFLTYFQNEAQLDKSGLPSDRFFAERPEGSVSTLKIQRTQQEDSAVYLCASSLYSYEQYFGPGTRLTVT.

In its sample, this clonotype was seen a few times. The V gene is TRBV7-8, the J gene TRBJ2-3; 8 bases fit TRBD1. The CDR3 runs to 16 residues. Germline lookup yields CDR1 SGHVS and CDR2 FQNEAQ. V lost 5 bases and J lost 3; bases outside the gene matches: 10. The CDR3 nucleotides are TGTGCCAGCAGCATCCAGAGGACAGGGTGGACAGATACGCAGTATTTT. This encodes CASSIQRTGWTDTQYF.

This chain joins TRBV2 and TRBJ1-2; 7 bases are shared with TRBD1. This CDR3 contains 14 residues. The germline CDR1 and CDR2 sequences are SNHLY and FYNNEI. V was clipped by 7 bases and J by 3 bases; unmatched bases: 8. The CDR3: CASTLQGGDYGYTF. CDR3 sequence (DNA): TGTGCCAGCACTTTGCAGGGGGGGGACTATGGCTACACCTTC.

This rearrangement joins TRBV5-1 to TRBJ2-1; D is ambiguous. The CDR3 sequence is 13 residues long. V was trimmed by 3 bases and J by 6 bases, leaving 10 bases between them. In germline, CDR1 is SGHRS, CDR2 YFSETQ. The CDR3 nucleotides read TGCGCCAGCAGCTGGGTGGCGAGCAATGAGCAGTTCTTC. Its protein is CASSWVASNEQFF.

In this sample, this clonotype turned up many times. This chain links TRBV5-1 with TRBJ2-1; D call uncertain. Deletions cut 0 bases from V and 0 bases from J, with 7 bases between. The germline V gene encodes CDR1 SGHRS and CDR2 YFSETQ. The CDR3 runs to 15 residues. The CDR3, as DNA: TGCGCCAGCAGCTTGGAGCCACTCTCCTACAATGAGCAGTTCTTC. It specifies CASSLEPLSYNEQFF.